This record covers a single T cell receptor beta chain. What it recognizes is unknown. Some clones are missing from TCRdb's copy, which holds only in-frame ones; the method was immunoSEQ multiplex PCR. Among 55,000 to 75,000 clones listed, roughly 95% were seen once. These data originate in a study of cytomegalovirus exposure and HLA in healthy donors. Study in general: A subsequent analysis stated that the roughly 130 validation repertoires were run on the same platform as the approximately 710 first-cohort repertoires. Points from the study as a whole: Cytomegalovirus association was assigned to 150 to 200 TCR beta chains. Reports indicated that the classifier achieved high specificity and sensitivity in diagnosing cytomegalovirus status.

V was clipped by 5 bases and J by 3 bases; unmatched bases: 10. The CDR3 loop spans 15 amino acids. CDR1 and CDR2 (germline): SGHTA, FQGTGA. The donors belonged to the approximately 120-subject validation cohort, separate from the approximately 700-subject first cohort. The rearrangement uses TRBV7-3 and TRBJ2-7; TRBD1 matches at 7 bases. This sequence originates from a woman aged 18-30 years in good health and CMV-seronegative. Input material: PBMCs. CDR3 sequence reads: CASSPTGTASYEQYF. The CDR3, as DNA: TGTGCCAGCAGCCCGACGGGGACAGCCAGCTACGAGCAGTACTTC.